The 32 T cell receptor beta chains presented below share a single source sample, sequenced in a study of blood T cell repertoires in COVID-19. TCRdb's copy holds only in-frame clones and misses some; the assay was immunoSEQ multiplex PCR. The sample contains around 200,000 clones, about nine tenths of which appear only once. Material for sequencing was peripheral blood. Receptor source: a man aged 18 to 35 with active or convalescent COVID-19.

This clone has only a few counts. This chain joins TRBV3-1 (or the pseudogene TRBV3-2) and TRBJ2-2; 9 bases are shared with TRBD1. The CDR3 runs 15 residues. Germline lookup yields CDR1 LGHDT and CDR2 YNNKEL (reference sequence). V trimming: 0 bases; J trimming: 7 bases; junction bases outside the gene matches: 3. Here the CDR3 reads CASSQEGQGIGELFF. CDR3 in DNA: TGTGCCAGCAGCCAAGAGGGACAGGGTATCGGGGAGCTGTTTTTT.

The gene calls are TRBV9 and TRBJ1-2, with TRBD1 as a possible D gene (6 bases). V was clipped by 1 base and J by 1 base, with 11 bases between them. Germline CDR1 and CDR2: SGDLS and YYNGEE. The CDR3 sequence is 15 residues long. CDR3 nucleotide sequence: TGTGCCAGCAGCGTAAGGGACACGGATAACTATGGCTACACCTTC. This encodes CASSVRDTDNYGYTF.

This rearrangement joins TRBV5-1 to TRBJ2-3; 9 bases agree with TRBD1. The germline V gene encodes CDR1 SGHRS and CDR2 YFSETQ. The CDR3 has 15 residues. V gave up 4 bases and J gave up 1 base; unmatched junction bases: 4. As DNA, the CDR3 is TGCGCCAGCAGCCCGGGACAGGGAGGCACAGATACGCAGTATTTT. Its protein product is CASSPGQGGTDTQYF.

The chain joins TRBV30 to TRBJ1-6; D is unresolved. The V gene's germline CDR1 is GTSNPN and CDR2 SVGIG (reference sequence). The length of the CDR3 is 13 residues. Trimming removed 3 bases from V and 7 bases from J, with 10 bases in between. The chain's CDR3 is CAWRALVNSPLHF. CDR3 DNA: TGTGCCTGGAGGGCCCTCGTGAATTCACCCCTCCACTTT.

This chain uses TRBV11-2 with TRBJ2-3, with D possibly being TRBD2 (6 bases). Germline CDR1 is SGHAT and CDR2 is FQNNGV. CDR3 size: 16 residues. V was clipped by 4 bases and J by 0 bases, with 14 bases between them. The CDR3 nucleotides are TGTGCCAGCAGCTCGGGTGGTGGGAGGAGCACAGATACGCAGTATTTT. Protein product: CASSSGGGRSTDTQYF.

The chain uses TRBV4-1 and TRBJ2-5; a weak D match, TRBD2 (5 bases). Trimming removed 0 bases at V and 3 bases at J, with 14 bases between. CDR1 MGHRA and CDR2 YSYEKL come from the germline V gene. The CDR3 sequence is 16 residues long. The DNA of the CDR3 is TGCGCCAGCAGCCAAGAAGAGGGCTGGCAGAAAGAGACCCAGTACTTC. Translated, it gives CASSQEEGWQKETQYF.

About this clone: Other DNA sequences in this sample translate to the same CDR3. V usage is TRBV6-1 and J usage is TRBJ2-7; maybe TRBD2 (6 bases). This CDR3 comprises 15 residues. V lost 2 bases to trimming and J lost 0 bases, with 11 bases between them. Germline loops: CDR1 MNHNS, CDR2 SASEGT. The CDR3 DNA reads as TGTGCCAGCAGTGAACCGGGACTGAGCTCCTACGAGCAGTACTTC. Translation: CASSEPGLSSYEQYF.

The J gene is TRBJ1-2, the V gene TRBV12-3 or TRBV12-4, with D perhaps matching TRBD1 (6 bases). The CDR3 consists of 13 residues. V shed 6 bases and J shed 4 bases, with 12 bases lying between them. The CDR3 nucleotides are TGTGCCAGCAGCCGGCAGGGGATCTATGGCTACACCTTC. Translating gives CASSRQGIYGYTF.

The chain links TRBV7-6 to TRBJ2-5; D is possibly TRBD1 (5 bases). The germline gives CDR1 SGHVS, CDR2 FNYEAQ. There are 15 residues in the CDR3. The ends were cut back, 7 bases at V and 2 bases at J, with 17 bases in the middle. The CDR3 DNA follows: TGTGCCAGCACCCGACAGTCCACGGGTCAAGAGACCCAGTACTTC. Translated, it gives CASTRQSTGQETQYF.

The J gene is TRBJ2-7, the V gene TRBV21-1; the tabulated D call, TRBD2, remains unverified against the DNA. TRBV21-1 is a listed pseudogene. This CDR3 comprises 15 residues. The CDR3 nucleotides read TGTGCCAGCAGCAAAAGCGGGGGAGTAACTAACGAGCAGTACTTC. This translates into CASSKSGGVTNEQYF.

The chain couples TRBV10-2 to TRBJ1-2; a possible D gene is TRBD1 (5 bases). CDR3 length: 13 residues. V was cut by 3 bases and J by 8 bases, with 13 bases left in between. Germline CDR1 reads WSHSY; CDR2 reads SAAADI. CDR3 coding DNA: TGCGCCAGCAGTGACCAAGGGGCAAGGGGCTACACCTTC. Translating gives CASSDQGARGYTF.

This clone was counted once. The chain is built from TRBV7-3 and TRBJ2-2, with D uncertain. CDR3 length: 14 amino acids. V was shortened by 6 bases and J by 1 base, with 9 bases between the two germline ends. CDR1 is SGHTA, CDR2 FQGTGA, per germline. CDR3 bases: TGTGCCAGCAGGGTAAACAGGAACACCGGGGAGCTGTTTTTT. Protein sequence: CASRVNRNTGELFF.

The V gene is TRBV7-2, the J gene TRBJ2-3; maybe TRBD1 (5 bases). Trimming took off 5 bases at V and 0 bases at J, with 12 bases between the two ends. The CDR3 contains 15 residues. Germline V gene sequence: CDR1 SGHTA, CDR2 FQGNSA. The CDR3 DNA follows: TGTGCCAGCAGCGCCGCTGGACACAGCACAGATACGCAGTATTTT. Its protein product is CASSAAGHSTDTQYF.

In its sample, this clone was seen a few times. The chain uses TRBV13 and TRBJ2-3, with 8 nucleotides matching TRBD1. CDR3 length equals 15 residues. The V gene end was trimmed by 5 bases and the J gene end by 4 bases; junction bases not matched to a gene: 8. In germline, CDR1 is PRHDT, CDR2 FYEKMQ (reference sequence). This CDR3 is CASSTAGTGSDTQYF. Written as DNA, the CDR3 is TGTGCCAGCAGCACCGCCGGGACAGGATCAGATACGCAGTATTTT.

This chain joins TRBV7-6 and TRBJ1-6; D is perhaps TRBD1 (5 bases). The CDR3 loop spans 16 amino acids. In germline, CDR1 is SGHVS, CDR2 FNYEAQ. Trimming shortened V by 3 bases and J by 5 bases, and 14 bases separated the two germline ends. The DNA for the CDR3 is TGTGCCAGCAGCTTCGCGGGACGAGGGAATAATTCACCCCTCCACTTT. Translated: CASSFAGRGNNSPLHF.

This rearrangement joins TRBV3-1 (or the pseudogene TRBV3-2) to TRBJ2-2; weak D call: TRBD2 (6 bases). In germline, CDR1 is LGHDT, CDR2 YNNKEL (reference sequence). The V end was cut by 4 bases, the J end by 6 bases, with 18 bases between. This CDR3 has 16 residues. This CDR3 is CASSPELPPGAGELFF. The CDR3 nucleotides read TGTGCCAGCAGCCCTGAACTCCCCCCGGGGGCCGGGGAGCTGTTTTTT.

This chain links TRBV6-5 with TRBJ1-2; maybe TRBD1 (5 bases). This CDR3 contains 15 residues. CDR1 and CDR2 (germline): MNHEY, SVGAGI. Trimming pared 5 bases from V and 5 bases from J, leaving 18 bases between. The CDR3 here is CASSSRGTPQYGYTF. CDR3 DNA sequence: TGTGCCAGCAGTAGCCGGGGGACGCCTCAGTATGGCTACACCTTC.

The chain recombines TRBV2 with TRBJ2-3, with TRBD2 matching over 7 bases. V gave up 3 bases and J gave up 6 bases; unmatched junction bases: 9. The CDR3 contains 15 residues. Per germline, CDR1 SNHLY and CDR2 FYNNEI. In DNA, the CDR3 is TGTGCCAGCAGTGAGTCCCCGGGGGGATCGGATACGCAGTATTTT. Translated, it gives CASSESPGGSDTQYF.

The V gene is TRBV7-3, the J gene TRBJ2-1, with a weak D call TRBD2 (6 bases). The CDR3 consists of 16 residues. V shed 5 bases and J shed 6 bases, with 20 bases lying between them. Germline values: CDR1 SGHTA, CDR2 FQGTGA. The CDR3 loop reads CASSPRRLATSNEQFF. CDR3 sequence (DNA): TGTGCCAGCAGCCCCCGTAGGCTAGCGACGAGCAATGAGCAGTTCTTC.

The chain combines TRBV30 with TRBJ1-1, with a tentative D call TRBD1 (5 bases). This CDR3 has 16 residues. V was trimmed by 6 bases and J by 0 bases, leaving 20 bases between them. In germline, CDR1 is GTSNPN, CDR2 SVGIG (reference sequence). The CDR3 DNA reads TGTGCCTGCCGGTCTTCCGGGGCGGGGGTGAACACTGAAGCTTTCTTT. This codes for CACRSSGAGVNTEAFF.

The chain has TRBV7-9 and TRBJ2-3, with 11 bases lining up with TRBD2. Germline trimming cut 5 bases from V and 1 base from J; bases unmatched to any gene: 5. The CDR3 consists of 16 residues. CDR1 SEHNR and CDR2 FQNEAQ come from the germline V gene (reference sequence). CDR3 coding DNA: TGTGCCAGCAGCGAGGCGACTAGCGGGGGCACAGATACGCAGTATTTT. It codes for CASSEATSGGTDTQYF.

The chain has TRBV19 and TRBJ1-5; 8 bases are a match to TRBD1. Germline CDR1 LNHDA, CDR2 SQIVND (reference sequence). The length of the CDR3 is 14 residues. The V and J ends lost 5 bases and 6 bases, in that order; junction bases with no gene match: 6. CDR3 coding DNA: TGTGCCAGTAGTGTTCAGGGGGCAGGTCAGCCCCAGCATTTT. Encoded protein: CASSVQGAGQPQHF.

This clone was picked up many times. The chain uses TRBV6-5 and TRBJ2-2; D remains ambiguous. The CDR3 consists of 12 residues. Germline V gene data show CDR1 as MNHEY and CDR2 as SVGAGI. Trimming stripped 6 bases from V and 5 bases from J, with 7 bases between. The DNA of the CDR3 is TGTGCCAGCAGAGAGATTACCGGGGAGCTGTTTTTT. The encoded protein is CASREITGELFF.

The chain has TRBV5-4 and TRBJ2-7; D may be TRBD1 (6 bases). Trimming took 1 base from V and 6 from J, leaving 14 bases between them. Looked up from germline, CDR1 is SGHNT and CDR2 is YYREEE (reference sequence). The CDR3 extends over 14 amino acids. The CDR3 here is CASSLKTGGVEQYF. In DNA form, the CDR3 reads TGTGCCAGCAGCTTGAAAACTGGGGGCGTCGAGCAGTACTTC.

This clone was counted once. The chain links TRBV19 to TRBJ1-2, with D perhaps matching TRBD1 (5 bases). Germline V lookup: CDR1 LNHDA, CDR2 SQIVND (reference sequence). Trimming pared 2 bases from V and 6 bases from J, leaving 7 bases between. CDR3 length equals 12 residues. The CDR3 region has the DNA TGTGCCAGTAGTATACGGGGGAATGGCTACACCTTC. This sequence encodes CASSIRGNGYTF.

The CDR3 region is CASSLEGGNYGYTF. The DNA for the CDR3 is TGTGCCAGCAGTTTAGAGGGTGGGAACTATGGCTACACCTTC. The J gene is TRBJ1-2, the V gene TRBV27; D ambiguous. This CDR3 spans 14 amino acids. Between the trimmed V and J ends, which lost 2 bases and 2 bases, there was a span of 9 bases. CDR1 is MNHEY and CDR2 is SMNVEV in the germline V gene (reference sequence).

The chain carries TRBV3-1 (or the pseudogene TRBV3-2) and TRBJ2-1; 8 positions agree with TRBD2. CDR1 and CDR2 from the germline V gene are LGHDT and YNNKEL (reference sequence). The CDR3 spans 16 residues. Losses at the gene ends were 3 bases for V and 6 bases for J; bases not matched to a gene: 10. The CDR3 is CASSQSSGSVGNEQFF. CDR3 DNA sequence: TGTGCCAGCAGCCAGTCTAGCGGGTCAGTCGGCAATGAGCAGTTCTTC.

The rearrangement uses TRBV28 and TRBJ1-1; TRBD1 matches at 8 bases. J gave up 0 bases and V 1 base, and 10 bases lay outside the gene matches. The CDR3 spans 18 residues. Germline V lookup: CDR1 MDHEN, CDR2 SYDVKM. CDR3 in amino acids: CASSLFRRGQGMNTEAFF. Written as DNA, the CDR3 is TGTGCCAGCAGTTTATTTCGCAGGGGGCAGGGGATGAACACTGAAGCTTTCTTT.

The gene calls are TRBV4-2 and TRBJ2-7; 9 nucleotides line up with TRBD2. Trimming took 4 bases from V and 5 from J; bases not matched to a gene: 9. The germline gives CDR1 LGHNA, CDR2 YNFKEQ. This CDR3 contains 15 residues. CDR3 in amino acids: CASSPPEAGGNEQYF. CDR3 bases: TGTGCCAGCAGCCCCCCTGAAGCGGGGGGCAACGAGCAGTACTTC.

This chain connects TRBV5-5 to TRBJ2-2; tentative D call: TRBD1 (6 bases). This CDR3 has 15 amino acids. The V gene's germline CDR1 is SGHKS and CDR2 YYEKEE (reference sequence). V lost 5 bases and J lost 6, with 17 bases in between. The CDR3 loop is CASRAGTPVAGELFF. For the CDR3, the DNA is TGTGCCAGCAGAGCCGGGACACCAGTTGCCGGGGAGCTGTTTTTT.

The table lists this clone with many counts. The chain uses TRBV5-1 and TRBJ1-2; 7 bases are a match to TRBD1. The CDR3 extends over 14 amino acids. Germline CDR1 is SGHRS and CDR2 is YFSETQ. J was trimmed by 5 bases and V by 5 bases; bases with no gene match: 9. In DNA form, the CDR3 reads TGCGCCAGCAGAGCTCCCGGGACAGCTTATGGCTACACCTTC. Translation: CASRAPGTAYGYTF.

The chain joins TRBV3-1 (or the pseudogene TRBV3-2) to TRBJ2-7; 7 nucleotides agree with TRBD1. J was trimmed by 5 bases and V by 3 bases; bases with no gene match: 7. The CDR3 loop spans 14 amino acids. CDR1 is LGHDT and CDR2 is YNNKEL in the germline V gene (reference sequence). CDR3 residues: CASSQRQGIHEQYF. CDR3 bases: TGTGCCAGCAGCCAGAGACAGGGTATCCACGAGCAGTACTTC.